This T cell receptor beta chain was sequenced in a study of shared clonotypes between healthy human individuals. Looking at the study overall: Used for every donor were three CD4 naive, three CD4 memory, two CD8 naive and one CD8 memory plate. Overall study findings and caveats: Clonotype sharing levels among donors were expected to vary with sequencing depth.

Libraries were prepared by immunoSEQ multiplex PCR; TCRdb keeps only in-frame clonotypes and omits some of them. This table holds more than 1 million clones, 75% to 80% found once. This clone was observed a single time. Its cognate antigen is unknown. This CDR3 spans 16 amino acids. The germline gives CDR1 SEHNR, CDR2 FQNEAQ (reference sequence). Trimming took 4 bases from V and 3 from J, leaving 19 bases between them. Sequencing used memory CD4+ T cells from PBMCs. Subset described: CD45RA-negative fraction. The origin of this receptor is a man between 18 and 29 years old in good health. Some clones in this sample may be carry-over from other donors' samples. The chain carries TRBV7-9 and TRBJ2-7, with TRBD1 as a possible D gene (5 bases). DNA of the CDR3: TGTGCCAGCAGCTCCTCGTCATGGTCAGGGAACTACGAGCAGTACTTC. Its protein product is CASSSSSWSGNYEQYF.